Sequencing of this TCR beta chain was carried out in a study of cytomegalovirus exposure and HLA in healthy donors. Sequencing used immunoSEQ multiplex PCR; TCRdb keeps in-frame clones, though not all of them. The data contain tens of thousands of clones, around 94% of them seen just once; the ten biggest clones take up around 3.5%. While the first cohort had 600 to 850 subjects, the donors belonged to the separate validation cohort of over a hundred subjects. Sequences were obtained from PBMCs. The sequence derives from a woman under 30 in good health and CMV-seropositive.

This CDR3 reads CASSQDKAGGSTGELFF. In DNA form, the CDR3 reads TGCGCCAGCAGCCAAGATAAAGCGGGAGGGAGCACCGGGGAGCTGTTTTTT. This sequence joins TRBV4-3 and TRBJ2-2; 10 positions agree with TRBD2. Germline V gene sequence: CDR1 LGHNA, CDR2 YSLEER. This CDR3 has 17 residues. V was pared by 0 bases and J by 4 bases, with 5 bases of the junction left unmatched.